This TCR beta chain was observed in a study of PD-L1 blockade in urothelial cancer. The time point denotes: pretreatment peripheral blood. This clone was seen just once. Method: immunoSEQ multiplex PCR; TCRdb's copy keeps in-frame clones and lacks some. The sample holds roughly 56,000 clones; about 86% are singletons and the top ten take 20% to 25%. The starting material was PBMCs, obtained around atezolizumab (anti-PD-L1) treatment. This TCR came from a man aged 60 to 75 with urothelial cancer.

CDR3 DNA: TGTGCCAGCAGTCAGGCCTCGACCCCCATGAACACTGAAGCTTTCTTT. It yields the protein CASSQASTPMNTEAFF. The chain couples TRBV28 to TRBJ1-1; no reliable D call. V was shortened by 5 bases and J by 0 bases, with 16 bases between the two germline ends. Looked up from germline, CDR1 is MDHEN and CDR2 is SYDVKM. The CDR3 consists of 16 residues.